This T cell receptor (beta chain) was sequenced during a study of shared clonotypes between healthy human individuals. Concerning this clone: Its antigen is not known.

The table came from immunoSEQ multiplex PCR; TCRdb's copy has only in-frame clones and leaves some out. The profile shows around 1.6 million clones, nearly 99% of them singletons. Study conclusions and caveats: Unshared clonotypes carried lower generation probabilities than those common to all four donors.

The CDR3 consists of 13 residues. V was shortened by 7 bases and J by 8 bases, with 17 bases between the two germline ends. Germline CDR1 reads LNHDA; CDR2 reads SQIVND (reference sequence). This clonotype originated in a man aged 30 to 45 in good health. Sequenced: naive CD4+ T cells sorted from blood. The subset here: CD45RA+ positively selected. The gene calls are TRBV19 and TRBJ1-2; D not certain. DNA of the CDR3: TGTGCCAGTATGTCGGGCCCAGGAGGAGGCTACACCTTC. It yields the protein CASMSGPGGGYTF.